These T cell receptor beta chains were read from a single sample in a study of identical twins. MiXCR, applied by TCRdb to the 5' RACE reads, yields one record per CDR3 protein. This table has 200,000 to 300,000 distinct CDR3 sequences, about 13% appearing once. The same sample was also studied in work on yellow fever vaccine responses in identical twins.

Input material: memory (CD45RO+) T cells sorted from blood. The receptors were sampled from a woman aged 18-29 years in good health. The CDR3 runs from the conserved cysteine through the conserved F or W. The D gene is left open where the match is weak. Clone sizes are given selectively: once, few, many, or a class where the clone is expanded.

CDR3 protein: CASSSWGQDKTDTQYF
CDR3 DNA: TGTGCCAGCAGCTCATGGGGACAGGATAAGACAGATACGCAGTATTTT
J gene: TRBJ2-3
clone size: few
D gene: TRBD1
V gene: TRBV7-8

CDR3 protein: CASSLAPSGSGGSYEQYF
CDR3 DNA: TGTGCCAGCAGCTTAGCGCCTAGCGGGAGTGGGGGGTCCTACGAGCAGTACTTC
J gene: TRBJ2-7
clone size: -
D gene: TRBD2
V gene: TRBV7-6

CDR3 protein: CAIMDGQGLYGYTF
CDR3 DNA: TGTGCCATCATGGACGGACAGGGCCTCTATGGCTACACCTTC
J gene: TRBJ1-2
clone size: many
D gene: TRBD1
V gene: TRBV10-3

CDR3 protein: CASSSPAVHEKLFF
CDR3 DNA: TGTGCCAGCAGTTCACCGGCAGTGCATGAAAAACTGTTTTTT
J gene: TRBJ1-4
clone size: few
D gene: -
V gene: TRBV28

CDR3 protein: CSASRDQIQETQYF
CDR3 DNA: TGCAGTGCGTCCCGGGACCAGATCCAAGAGACCCAGTACTTC
J gene: TRBJ2-5
clone size: -
D gene: -
V gene: TRBV20-1

CDR3 protein: CSARSGGPPSYEQYF
CDR3 DNA: TGCAGTGCTAGATCGGGGGGCCCTCCATCCTACGAGCAGTACTTC
J gene: TRBJ2-7
clone size: -
D gene: -
V gene: TRBV20-1

CDR3 protein: CASSLQGASEAFF
CDR3 DNA: TGTGCCAGCAGCTTACAGGGGGCCTCGGAAGCTTTCTTT
J gene: TRBJ1-1
clone size: many
D gene: TRBD1
V gene: TRBV7-2

CDR3 protein: CASSSGGIPGEAFF
CDR3 DNA: TGTGCCAGCAGCTCAGGAGGTATACCCGGGGAAGCTTTCTTT
J gene: TRBJ1-1
clone size: -
D gene: -
V gene: TRBV11-2

CDR3 protein: CASTQGSGSPQLAKNIQYF
CDR3 DNA: TGTGCCAGCACCCAGGGCAGCGGGAGTCCCCAATTAGCCAAAAACATTCAGTACTTC
J gene: TRBJ2-4
clone size: -
D gene: TRBD2
V gene: TRBV11-2

CDR3 protein: CASRINRVWDQETQYF
CDR3 DNA: TGCGCCAGCAGAATAAATAGGGTGTGGGACCAAGAGACCCAGTACTTC
J gene: TRBJ2-5
clone size: -
D gene: -
V gene: TRBV5-1

CDR3 protein: CSARDFQIGGAQPQHF
CDR3 DNA: TGCAGTGCTAGAGATTTTCAAATTGGGGGAGCGCAGCCCCAGCATTTT
J gene: TRBJ1-5
clone size: few
D gene: -
V gene: TRBV20-1

CDR3 protein: CASSFSGMGNEQFF
CDR3 DNA: TGTGCCAGCAGTTTTAGCGGGATGGGCAATGAGCAGTTCTTC
J gene: TRBJ2-1
clone size: many
D gene: TRBD2
V gene: TRBV27

CDR3 protein: CASSQQGAGQPQHF
CDR3 DNA: TGTGCCAGCTCACAGCAGGGGGCGGGTCAGCCCCAGCATTTT
J gene: TRBJ1-5
clone size: -
D gene: TRBD1
V gene: TRBV7-9

CDR3 protein: CASSLVGLGAKNIQYF
CDR3 DNA: TGTGCCAGCAGTTTAGTGGGGCTGGGGGCCAAAAACATTCAGTACTTC
J gene: TRBJ2-4
clone size: many
D gene: -
V gene: TRBV12-3/TRBV12-4

CDR3 protein: CASSELAGAGSNEQFF
CDR3 DNA: TGTGCCAGCAGTGAACTAGCGGGGGCAGGATCCAATGAGCAGTTCTTC
J gene: TRBJ2-1
clone size: many
D gene: TRBD2
V gene: TRBV6-4

CDR3 protein: CSVDRGYEQYF
CDR3 DNA: TGCAGCGTTGACAGGGGCTACGAGCAGTACTTC
J gene: TRBJ2-7
clone size: few
D gene: -
V gene: TRBV29-1

CDR3 protein: CASSGGLSSYNEQFF
CDR3 DNA: TGCGCCAGCAGCGGTGGACTGAGCTCCTACAATGAGCAGTTCTTC
J gene: TRBJ2-1
clone size: -
D gene: -
V gene: TRBV5-1

CDR3 protein: CASSLEGGRTYEQYF
CDR3 DNA: TGTGCCAGCTCTTTAGAGGGGGGCAGGACTTACGAGCAGTACTTC
J gene: TRBJ2-7
clone size: few
D gene: -
V gene: TRBV9

CDR3 protein: CASSYSPQGRVETQYF
CDR3 DNA: TGTGCCAGCAGTTACTCACCCCAGGGTAGGGTAGAGACCCAGTACTTC
J gene: TRBJ2-5
clone size: few
D gene: -
V gene: TRBV6-5

CDR3 protein: CASSLTSGRFDEQYF
CDR3 DNA: TGTGCCAGCAGCTTAACTAGCGGGAGGTTCGACGAGCAGTACTTC
J gene: TRBJ2-7
clone size: many
D gene: TRBD2
V gene: TRBV7-2

CDR3 protein: CSASYGGQNTYEQYF
CDR3 DNA: TGCAGTGCTAGTTATGGGGGGCAAAATACCTACGAGCAGTACTTC
J gene: TRBJ2-7
clone size: -
D gene: -
V gene: TRBV20-1

CDR3 protein: CASSPLPNTGELFF
CDR3 DNA: TGTGCCAGCTCACCACTCCCTAACACCGGGGAGCTGTTTTTT
J gene: TRBJ2-2
clone size: many
D gene: -
V gene: TRBV18

CDR3 protein: CASSLIAGSSYEQYF
CDR3 DNA: TGTGCCAGCAGCTTAATAGCGGGGAGCTCCTACGAGCAGTACTTC
J gene: TRBJ2-7
clone size: few
D gene: TRBD2
V gene: TRBV7-2

CDR3 protein: CASSISPTATEQFF
CDR3 DNA: TGTGCCAGTAGTATATCGCCGACAGCGACCGAGCAGTTCTTC
J gene: TRBJ2-1
clone size: -
D gene: -
V gene: TRBV19

CDR3 protein: CASRISGRWETQYF
CDR3 DNA: TGTGCCAGCAGGATTAGCGGCAGGTGGGAGACCCAGTACTTC
J gene: TRBJ2-5
clone size: -
D gene: -
V gene: TRBV27

CDR3 protein: CASSPTGFNSPLHF
CDR3 DNA: TGTGCCAGCAGCCCGACAGGGTTTAATTCACCCCTCCACTTT
J gene: TRBJ1-6
clone size: few
D gene: TRBD1
V gene: TRBV5-6

CDR3 protein: CASSPRTGQNTGELFF
CDR3 DNA: TGCGCCAGCAGCCCGCGGACGGGGCAGAACACCGGGGAGCTGTTTTTT
J gene: TRBJ2-2
clone size: many
D gene: -
V gene: TRBV5-1

CDR3 protein: CASSQEGTIPTYEQYF
CDR3 DNA: TGCGCCAGCAGCCAAGAAGGGACTATCCCGACCTACGAGCAGTACTTC
J gene: TRBJ2-7
clone size: -
D gene: TRBD2
V gene: TRBV4-1

CDR3 protein: CASSPDGYGSAHEQYF
CDR3 DNA: TGTGCCAGCAGCCCCGACGGGTACGGGAGCGCCCACGAGCAGTACTTC
J gene: TRBJ2-7
clone size: -
D gene: -
V gene: TRBV7-9

CDR3 protein: CSAYRNIQGLYGYTF
CDR3 DNA: TGCAGTGCCTACCGCAATATACAGGGGCTCTATGGCTACACCTTC
J gene: TRBJ1-2
clone size: -
D gene: TRBD1
V gene: TRBV20-1

CDR3 protein: CSAPARGAANEQFF
CDR3 DNA: TGCAGTGCCCCGGCCCGCGGGGCAGCAAATGAGCAGTTCTTC
J gene: TRBJ2-1
clone size: few
D gene: -
V gene: TRBV20-1

CDR3 protein: CASSSGTGGNYEQYF
CDR3 DNA: TGTGCCAGCAGTTCCGGCACAGGGGGGAACTACGAGCAGTACTTC
J gene: TRBJ2-7
clone size: -
D gene: TRBD1
V gene: TRBV6-5

CDR3 protein: CASSSIVSVYNEQFF
CDR3 DNA: TGTGCCAGCAGCTCGATAGTCTCCGTCTACAATGAGCAGTTCTTC
J gene: TRBJ2-1
clone size: -
D gene: -
V gene: TRBV7-8

CDR3 protein: CASSIPLGDTQYF
CDR3 DNA: TGTGCCAGCAGCATACCTCTCGGGGATACGCAGTATTTT
J gene: TRBJ2-3
clone size: -
D gene: -
V gene: TRBV11-2

CDR3 protein: CASSLGGAGGLGEQFF
CDR3 DNA: TGTGCCAGCAGCTTAGGTGGGGCGGGGGGGCTCGGTGAGCAGTTCTTC
J gene: TRBJ2-1
clone size: -
D gene: TRBD2
V gene: TRBV11-3

CDR3 protein: CASSEWTGRQETQYF
CDR3 DNA: TGTGCCAGCAGTGAATGGACAGGGCGGCAAGAGACCCAGTACTTC
J gene: TRBJ2-5
clone size: -
D gene: TRBD1
V gene: TRBV6-1

CDR3 protein: CARTTKPPYNEQFF
CDR3 DNA: TGTGCCAGGACTACGAAGCCTCCCTACAATGAGCAGTTCTTC
J gene: TRBJ2-1
clone size: few
D gene: -
V gene: TRBV2

CDR3 protein: CASRAGTPNTGELFF
CDR3 DNA: TGTGCCAGCAGGGCCGGGACTCCAAACACCGGGGAGCTGTTTTTT
J gene: TRBJ2-2
clone size: few
D gene: -
V gene: TRBV21-1

CDR3 protein: CASSQGTSYGYTF
CDR3 DNA: TGTGCCAGCAGCCAAGGGACGAGCTATGGCTACACCTTC
J gene: TRBJ1-2
clone size: many
D gene: -
V gene: TRBV14

CDR3 protein: CSARRDTYEQYF
CDR3 DNA: TGCAGTGCTAGAAGGGATACCTACGAGCAGTACTTC
J gene: TRBJ2-7
clone size: -
D gene: -
V gene: TRBV20-1

CDR3 protein: CASSSRDLPYEQYF
CDR3 DNA: TGTGCCAGCAGCTCACGGGACCTCCCCTACGAGCAGTACTTC
J gene: TRBJ2-7
clone size: few
D gene: -
V gene: TRBV7-2

CDR3 protein: CASSGQGRGNEQFF
CDR3 DNA: TGTGCCAGCAGTGGACAGGGGAGAGGCAATGAGCAGTTCTTC
J gene: TRBJ2-1
clone size: few
D gene: TRBD1
V gene: TRBV12-3/TRBV12-4

CDR3 protein: CASSVGRNNSPLHF
CDR3 DNA: TGTGCCAGCAGTGTGGGCAGAAATAATTCACCCCTCCACTTT
J gene: TRBJ1-6
clone size: -
D gene: -
V gene: TRBV2

CDR3 protein: CASQPTGLSTDTQYF
CDR3 DNA: TGCGCCAGCCAGCCCACGGGACTGAGCACAGATACGCAGTATTTT
J gene: TRBJ2-3
clone size: -
D gene: -
V gene: TRBV4-1

CDR3 protein: CASSHRASETQYF
CDR3 DNA: TGTGCCAGCAGCCACAGGGCATCAGAGACCCAGTACTTC
J gene: TRBJ2-5
clone size: many
D gene: -
V gene: TRBV12-3/TRBV12-4

CDR3 protein: CASSLVWGPNEQFF
CDR3 DNA: TGTGCCAGCAGCTTAGTGTGGGGACCCAATGAGCAGTTCTTC
J gene: TRBJ2-1
clone size: few
D gene: -
V gene: TRBV7-2

CDR3 protein: CASSSGQLSNQPQHF
CDR3 DNA: TGTGCCAGCAGCTCCGGACAGCTTAGCAATCAGCCCCAGCATTTT
J gene: TRBJ1-5
clone size: few
D gene: -
V gene: TRBV7-6

CDR3 protein: CASAREGIGELFF
CDR3 DNA: TGTGCCAGCGCCCGGGAGGGAATCGGGGAGCTGTTTTTT
J gene: TRBJ2-2
clone size: few
D gene: TRBD2
V gene: TRBV25-1

CDR3 protein: CSVGQGAGGYTF
CDR3 DNA: TGCAGCGTTGGCCAGGGGGCCGGTGGCTACACCTTC
J gene: TRBJ1-2
clone size: many
D gene: TRBD1
V gene: TRBV29-1

CDR3 protein: CSAETSGRGTDTQYF
CDR3 DNA: TGCAGTGCTGAGACTAGCGGGAGGGGAACAGATACGCAGTATTTT
J gene: TRBJ2-3
clone size: -
D gene: TRBD2
V gene: TRBV20-1

CDR3 protein: CASARDSGNTIYF
CDR3 DNA: TGTGCCAGCGCCAGGGACTCTGGAAACACCATATATTTT
J gene: TRBJ1-3
clone size: few
D gene: -
V gene: TRBV6-1

CDR3 protein: CASSGTGNIETQYF
CDR3 DNA: TGCGCCAGCAGCGGGACAGGAAACATAGAGACCCAGTACTTC
J gene: TRBJ2-5
clone size: many
D gene: TRBD1
V gene: TRBV5-1

CDR3 protein: CASSLGDSPLHF
CDR3 DNA: TGCGCCAGCAGCTTGGGGGATTCACCCCTCCACTTT
J gene: TRBJ1-6
clone size: -
D gene: -
V gene: TRBV5-1

CDR3 protein: CASSHSGRGYNEQFF
CDR3 DNA: TGTGCCAGCAGCCATAGCGGGAGGGGGTACAATGAGCAGTTCTTC
J gene: TRBJ2-1
clone size: -
D gene: TRBD2
V gene: TRBV28

CDR3 protein: CASSYSGATGELFF
CDR3 DNA: TGCGCCAGCAGCTATAGCGGGGCCACCGGGGAGCTGTTTTTT
J gene: TRBJ2-2
clone size: many
D gene: TRBD2
V gene: TRBV5-1

CDR3 protein: CASSLAATNEKLFF
CDR3 DNA: TGTGCCAGCAGCTTAGCTGCGACTAATGAAAAACTGTTTTTT
J gene: TRBJ1-4
clone size: few
D gene: -
V gene: TRBV7-2

CDR3 protein: CASSYEQGAEAFF
CDR3 DNA: TGTGCCAGCAGTTACGAGCAGGGGGCGGAAGCTTTCTTT
J gene: TRBJ1-1
clone size: many
D gene: TRBD1
V gene: TRBV6-5